This T cell receptor beta chain was profiled in a study of T cells after yellow fever vaccination. On the study more broadly: SMART-Seq v4 Ultra Low Input served to prepare low-cell-number fractions. Study-level points and caveats: Booster samples showed a return of most primary-vaccination clones (under 98% CD4, 80% to 90% CD8). Abundant bulk-population clonotypes could contaminate the FACS-sorted repertoires.

To note about this clonotype: The antigen is unknown.

Germline values: CDR1 SGHTA, CDR2 FQGNSA. CDR3 length: 15 amino acids. The ends were cut back, 3 bases at V and 4 bases at J, with 12 bases in the middle. They built TCR cDNA with 5'RACE template switching, a step that put in a universal primer site and UMIs. TCRdb reprocessed the 5' RACE reads via MiXCR and lists one record per CDR3 protein. The sample shows about 300,000 distinct CDR3 sequences, 3% to 4.5% of them seen only once. This sample comprised PBMCs, obtained 5 days after the yellow fever booster vaccination. This TCR was sampled from a man younger than 35 who received the YFV17D yellow fever vaccine. The chain uses TRBV7-2 and TRBJ2-2, with D uncertain. Here the CDR3 reads CASSFRGTITGELFF. CDR3 sequence (DNA): TGTGCCAGCAGCTTCCGTGGCACCATCACCGGGGAGCTGTTTTTT.